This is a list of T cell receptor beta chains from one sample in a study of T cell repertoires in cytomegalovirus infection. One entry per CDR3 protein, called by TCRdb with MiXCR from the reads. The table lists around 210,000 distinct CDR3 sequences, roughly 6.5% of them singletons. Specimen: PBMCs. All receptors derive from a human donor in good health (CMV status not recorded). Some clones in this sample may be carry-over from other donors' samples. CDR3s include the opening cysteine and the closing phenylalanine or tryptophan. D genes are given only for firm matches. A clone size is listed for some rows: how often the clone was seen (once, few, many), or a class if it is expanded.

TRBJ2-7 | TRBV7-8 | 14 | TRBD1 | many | CASSPPGQTYEQYF | TGTGCCAGCAGCCCCCCGGGACAGACCTACGAGCAGTACTTC
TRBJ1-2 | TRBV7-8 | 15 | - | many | CASSGGGDSNYGYTF | TGTGCCAGCAGCGGGGGGGGAGACAGTAACTATGGCTACACCTTC
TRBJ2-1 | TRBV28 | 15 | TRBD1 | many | CASVSSGQGIDEQFF | TGTGCCAGCGTATCTTCGGGACAGGGGATCGATGAGCAGTTCTTC
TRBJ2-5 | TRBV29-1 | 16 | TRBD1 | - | CSVAGTGQLVRETQYF | TGCAGCGTCGCCGGGACAGGGCAATTAGTTAGAGAGACCCAGTACTTC
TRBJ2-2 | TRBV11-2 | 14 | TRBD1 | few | CASTYRGLTGELFF | TGTGCCAGCACCTACAGGGGGCTTACCGGGGAGCTGTTTTTT
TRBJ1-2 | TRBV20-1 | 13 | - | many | CSARTGENYGYTF | TGCAGTGCTAGGACAGGAGAGAACTATGGCTACACCTTC
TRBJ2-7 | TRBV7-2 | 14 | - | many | CASSLVSWDYEQYF | TGTGCCAGCAGCTTAGTCTCCTGGGACTACGAGCAGTACTTC
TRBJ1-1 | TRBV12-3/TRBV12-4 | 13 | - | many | CASSFSQETEAFF | TGTGCCAGCAGTTTCTCCCAAGAAACTGAAGCTTTCTTT
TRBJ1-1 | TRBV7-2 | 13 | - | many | CASSLYPVTEAFF | TGTGCCAGCAGCCTATACCCGGTCACTGAAGCTTTCTTT
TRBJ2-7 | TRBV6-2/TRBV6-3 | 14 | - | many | CASSPPVWSVEQYF | TGTGCCAGCAGCCCGCCGGTCTGGAGTGTCGAGCAGTACTTC
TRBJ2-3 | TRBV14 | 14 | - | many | CASSQVGRADTQYF | TGTGCCAGCAGCCAGGTTGGAAGAGCAGATACGCAGTATTTT
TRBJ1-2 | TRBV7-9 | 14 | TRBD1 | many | CASSYGQGSYGYTF | TGTGCCAGCAGTTATGGACAGGGGTCCTATGGCTACACCTTC
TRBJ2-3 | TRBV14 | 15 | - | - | CASSQGGPRQDTQYF | TGTGCCAGCAGCCAGGGGGGCCCACGACAAGATACGCAGTATTTT
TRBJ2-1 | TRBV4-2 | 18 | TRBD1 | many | CASSQARDSKSSYNEQFF | TGTGCCAGCAGCCAAGCCCGGGACAGCAAGAGCTCCTACAATGAGCAGTTCTTC
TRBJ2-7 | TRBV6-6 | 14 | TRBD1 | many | CASSYLDRGGEQYF | TGTGCCAGCAGTTACCTGGACAGGGGAGGCGAGCAGTACTTC
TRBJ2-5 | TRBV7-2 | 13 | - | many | CASSLGMVETQYF | TGTGCCAGCAGCTTAGGGATGGTCGAGACCCAGTACTTC
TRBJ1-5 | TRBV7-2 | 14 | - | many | CASSQQGGDQPQHF | TGTGCCAGCAGTCAACAGGGAGGAGATCAGCCCCAGCATTTT
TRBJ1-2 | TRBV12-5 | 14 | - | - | CASGSEPGRVGYTF | TGTGCTAGTGGTTCCGAACCCGGGAGGGTTGGCTACACCTTC
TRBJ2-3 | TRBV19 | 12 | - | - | CASRKLTDTQYF | TGTGCCAGTAGGAAGCTCACAGATACGCAGTATTTT
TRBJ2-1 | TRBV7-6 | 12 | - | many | CASSLVGDEQFF | TGTGCCAGCAGCTTAGTAGGGGATGAGCAGTTCTTC
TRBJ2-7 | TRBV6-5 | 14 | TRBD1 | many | CASTQPGQMYEQYF | TGTGCCAGCACCCAGCCGGGACAGATGTACGAGCAGTACTTC
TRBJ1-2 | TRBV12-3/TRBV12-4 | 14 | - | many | CASSPLRGNYGYTF | TGTGCCAGCAGTCCCCTGAGGGGGAACTATGGCTACACCTTC
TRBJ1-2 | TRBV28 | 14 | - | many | CASSLNQQGSGYTF | TGTGCCAGCAGTCTAAACCAACAGGGCTCTGGCTACACCTTC
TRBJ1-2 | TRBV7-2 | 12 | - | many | CASEGQNYGYTF | TGTGCCAGCGAAGGGCAGAACTATGGCTACACCTTC